The clone carrying this T cell receptor beta chain turned up a few times. The antigen remains unidentified. Germline-derived CDR1 and CDR2 are MGHRA and YSYEKL. The CDR3 contains 18 residues. The germline V and J ends were trimmed by 3 bases and 4 bases, with 24 bases remaining between them. This specimen belongs to a study of T cell repertoires in cytomegalovirus infection. TCRdb itself ran the reads through MiXCR, one entry per CDR3 protein. The data contain about 78,000 distinct CDR3 sequences, 35% to 45% of them seen just once; the ten biggest clones take up more than 80%. This receptor was identified in a human donor in good health (CMV status not recorded). Some clones in this sample may be carry-over from other donors' samples. This rearrangement joins TRBV4-1 to TRBJ2-5, with D possibly being TRBD1 (5 bases). Sequenced here: CD8+ T cells from cultured PBMCs, sampled from culture after CMV antigen stimulation. The CDR3 DNA sequence: TGCGCCAGCAGCCAGTTGGTGGTCCAGGGATCGATAGGAGAGACCCAGTACTTC. Translation: CASSQLVVQGSIGETQYF.